The 29 T cell receptor beta chains below come from one sample, sequenced in a study of cytomegalovirus exposure and HLA in healthy donors. Primers for the PCR totalled 60 Vbeta and 13 Jbeta. Some clones are missing from TCRdb's copy, which holds only in-frame ones; the method was immunoSEQ multiplex PCR. The table gives tens of thousands of clones; the top ten clones make up 1.1% of it. The sample consisted of PBMCs. All receptors come from a woman under 40 in good health and CMV-seronegative.

The genes are TRBV2 and TRBJ2-3; TRBD1 matches 12 bases. V shed 4 bases, J shed 6 bases, and the junction held 5 bases outside the gene matches. The CDR3 is 15 amino acids. Germline V CDR1 and CDR2: SNHLY, FYNNEI. Here the CDR3 DNA reads TGTGCCAGCAGTGGGGGACAGGGGGCGGTTGATACGCAGTATTTT. Protein sequence: CASSGGQGAVDTQYF.

The chain is built from TRBV19 and TRBJ1-1; 8 bases are a match to TRBD1. Germline CDR1 LNHDA, CDR2 SQIVND (reference sequence). V dropped 6 bases and J dropped 0; count of bases not matched to a gene: 6. The CDR3 spans 15 residues. The CDR3 spells CASSPRTGLNTEAFF. As DNA, the CDR3 is TGTGCCAGTAGCCCTCGGACAGGGTTGAACACTGAAGCTTTCTTT.

This rearrangement joins TRBV19 to TRBJ1-1; 9 bases are shared with TRBD1. V lost 3 bases, J lost 5 bases, and 4 bases stayed unmatched. The CDR3 totals 14 residues. Germline V gene lookup returns CDR1 LNHDA and CDR2 SQIVND (reference sequence). Here the CDR3 DNA reads TGTGCCAGTAGTATTGGACAGGGGTTAACTGAAGCTTTCTTT. Protein product: CASSIGQGLTEAFF.

The chain carries TRBV6-1 and TRBJ1-1; 7 nucleotides agree with TRBD1. CDR1 and CDR2 (germline): MNHNS, SASEGT. Trimming took 7 bases from V and 5 from J; bases not matched to a gene: 10. The CDR3 spans 14 residues. CDR3 nucleotides: TGTGCCAGCAAACGACAGGGTCAGGCGACTGAAGCTTTCTTT. This codes for CASKRQGQATEAFF.

V usage is TRBV5-1 and J usage is TRBJ2-2, with a tentative D call TRBD2 (5 bases). CDR3 length equals 12 residues. CDR1 SGHRS and CDR2 YFSETQ come from the germline V gene. Trimming took off 2 bases at V and 7 bases at J, with 6 bases between the two ends. The CDR3 region has the DNA TGCGCCAGCAGCTTACGGGGCGGGGAGCTGTTTTTT. It yields the protein CASSLRGGELFF.

In the case of this clone: Different DNA sequences within this sample yield the same CDR3. J is TRBJ1-1 and V is TRBV6-1; D call uncertain. The germline V and J ends were trimmed by 8 bases and 5 bases, with 15 bases remaining between them. The CDR3 runs to 13 residues. Germline CDR1 reads MNHNS; CDR2 reads SASEGT. CDR3 amino acids: CASVVAGRTEAFF. CDR3 bases: TGTGCCAGCGTAGTCGCGGGGAGGACTGAAGCTTTCTTT.

This rearrangement joins TRBV15 to TRBJ1-1; TRBD1 matches 7 bases. With 0 bases clipped from V and 5 bases from J, the junction kept 6 bases outside the gene matches. Germline CDR1 is LNHNV and CDR2 is YYDKDF (reference sequence). The CDR3 spans 15 residues. CDR3 sequence (DNA): TGTGCCACCAGCAGAGAACAAGGGGGCCGTACTGAAGCTTTCTTT. Protein: CATSREQGGRTEAFF.

The V and J genes are TRBV18 and TRBJ2-3; no reliable D call. The CDR3 has 12 residues. V shed 3 bases and J shed 3 bases, with 4 bases lying between them. Germline-derived CDR1 and CDR2 are KGHSH and LQKENI. The CDR3 DNA reads TGTGCCAGCTCACCTCAGACAGATACGCAGTATTTT. Its translation: CASSPQTDTQYF.

The rearrangement uses TRBV30 and TRBJ1-3; 7 bases line up with TRBD1. The CDR3 runs to 13 residues. Germline V gene lookup returns CDR1 GTSNPN and CDR2 SVGIG (reference sequence). The V gene end was trimmed by 4 bases and the J gene end by 7 bases; junction bases not matched to a gene: 7. CDR3 loop: CAWTDRLGNTIYF. The CDR3, as DNA: TGTGCCTGGACGGACAGGCTTGGGAACACCATATATTTT.

The rearrangement joins TRBV5-5 to TRBJ1-5, with TRBD1 matching over 7 bases. The CDR3 is 14 amino acids. Trimming at V came to 4 bases and at J to 2 bases, leaving 3 bases not matched to a gene. Germline V gives CDR1 SGHKS, CDR2 YYEKEE (reference sequence). The CDR3 here is CASSHGTGNQPQHF. CDR3 coding DNA: TGTGCCAGCAGCCATGGGACAGGCAATCAGCCCCAGCATTTT.

The chain employs TRBV30 and TRBJ2-5; D ambiguous. Between the trimmed V and J ends, which lost 6 bases and 3 bases, there was a span of 11 bases. There are 12 residues in the CDR3. The germline V gene encodes CDR1 GTSNPN and CDR2 SVGIG (reference sequence). The CDR3 DNA is TGTGCCTGTACTTACTATAAAGAGACCCAGTACTTC. The encoded protein is CACTYYKETQYF.

The chain joins TRBV5-6 to TRBJ2-5, with D possibly being TRBD2 (5 bases). The CDR3 totals 13 residues. The germline CDR1 and CDR2 sequences are SGHDT and YYEEEE. Trimming stripped 4 bases from V and 0 bases from J, with 7 bases between. CDR3 sequence reads: CASSLDYQETQYF. The CDR3 nucleotides read TGTGCCAGCAGCCTGGACTACCAAGAGACCCAGTACTTC.

The J gene is TRBJ2-7, the V gene TRBV27; 11 nucleotides align to TRBD1. CDR1 MNHEY and CDR2 SMNVEV come from the germline V gene (reference sequence). With 5 bases clipped from V and 3 bases from J, the junction kept 3 bases outside the gene matches. The CDR3 runs to 14 residues. This chain's CDR3 is CASSTGTGGYEQYF. The CDR3 coding sequence is TGTGCCAGCAGTACCGGGACAGGGGGCTACGAGCAGTACTTC.

The CDR3 region is CASCGQGDTEAFF. In DNA, the CDR3 is TGCGCCAGCTGCGGACAGGGGGACACTGAAGCTTTCTTT. This sequence joins TRBV5-1 and TRBJ1-1, with 10 bases fitting TRBD1. The CDR3 is 13 residues long. V shed 7 bases and J 3 bases; nucleotides not matched to a gene: 3. The germline gives CDR1 SGHRS, CDR2 YFSETQ.

Turning to this clone: Other DNA sequences in this sample translate to the same CDR3. The V call is TRBV30, the J call TRBJ1-3; D unclear. V was pared by 4 bases and J by 2 bases, with 21 bases between. Germline V gene sequence: CDR1 GTSNPN, CDR2 SVGIG (reference sequence). The CDR3 runs to 17 residues. In DNA form, the CDR3 reads TGTGCCTGGACTATGGCAGGATCTCTCCTCCCTGGAAACACCATATATTTT. Its translation is CAWTMAGSLLPGNTIYF. The variable domain in full, completed from reference TRBV30 and TRBJ1-3, reads SQTIHQWPATLVQPVGSPLSLECTVEGTSNPNLYWYRQAAGRGLQLLFYSVGIGQISSEVPQNLSASRPQDRQFILSSKKLLLSDSGFYLCAWTMAGSLLPGNTIYFGEGSWLTVV.

About this clone itself: The sample carries other DNA sequences with the same CDR3. The chain has TRBV30 and TRBJ2-5, with 7 positions matching TRBD2. The ends lost 2 bases at V and 2 bases at J; junction bases unmatched: 2. The length of the CDR3 is 13 residues. CDR1 is GTSNPN, CDR2 SVGIG, per germline (reference sequence). The CDR3 nucleotides read TGTGCCTGGAGTACCGGGGGGCAAGAGACCCAGTACTTC. Amino acid sequence: CAWSTGGQETQYF. The whole variable domain, remainder taken from reference TRBV30 and TRBJ2-5, is SQTIHQWPATLVQPVGSPLSLECTVEGTSNPNLYWYRQAAGRGLQLLFYSVGIGQISSEVPQNLSASRPQDRQFILSSKKLLLSDSGFYLCAWSTGGQETQYFGPGTRLLVL.

V and J are TRBV7-8 and TRBJ1-6; 9 bases are shared with TRBD1. The V and J ends lost 1 base and 9 bases, in that order; junction bases with no gene match: 7. The CDR3 totals 16 residues. Germline assignment: CDR1 SGHVS and CDR2 FQNEAQ. The CDR3, as DNA: TGTGCCAGCAGCTTAGTTGAAGGGACAGGGAGTTCACCCCTCCACTTT. It is translated as CASSLVEGTGSSPLHF. Full variable domain (missing parts from reference TRBV7-8 and TRBJ1-6): GAGVSQSPRYKVAKRGQDVALRCDPISGHVSLFWYQQALGQGPEFLTYFQNEAQLDKSGLPSDRFFAERPEGSVSTLKIQRTQQEDSAVYLCASSLVEGTGSSPLHFGNGTRLTVT.

This chain links TRBV29-1 with TRBJ2-5, with 14 bases that match TRBD2. Losses at the gene ends were 5 bases for V and 7 bases for J; bases not matched to a gene: 6. The CDR3 is 14 residues long. Germline CDR1 and CDR2: SQVTM and ANQGSEA. The CDR3 bases are TGCAGCGTTATGGGACTAGCGGGAGTTGGGACCCAGTACTTC. It codes for CSVMGLAGVGTQYF. Full variable domain (remainder filled in from reference TRBV29-1 and TRBJ2-5): SAVISQKPSRDICQRGTSLTIQCQVDSQVTMMFWYRQQPGQSLTLIATANQGSEATYESGFVIDKFPISRPNLTFSTLTVSNMSPEDSSIYLCSVMGLAGVGTQYFGPGTRLLVL.

The chain uses TRBV29-1 and TRBJ1-1, with 7 bases lining up with TRBD1. Germline loops: CDR1 SQVTM, CDR2 ANQGSEA. The CDR3 has 14 amino acids. V was clipped by 7 bases and J by 1 base; unmatched bases: 9. This chain's CDR3 is CSASGQLANTEAFF. The CDR3 region has the DNA TGCAGCGCGTCGGGACAGCTGGCGAACACTGAAGCTTTCTTT.

The chain carries TRBV13 and TRBJ2-3; D possibly corresponds to TRBD2 (6 bases). Germline CDR1 PRHDT, CDR2 FYEKMQ (reference sequence). The CDR3 is made up of 14 amino acids. Between the trimmed V and J ends, which lost 0 bases and 5 bases, there was a span of 9 bases. The CDR3 nucleotides are TGTGCCAGCAGCTTAGGACTAGCTGAAGATACGCAGTATTTT. Amino acid sequence: CASSLGLAEDTQYF.

This chain connects TRBV6-5 to TRBJ2-7; D possibly corresponds to TRBD1 (6 bases). With 8 bases removed from V and 5 bases from J, the gap between germline ends came to 16 bases. The germline V gene encodes CDR1 MNHEY and CDR2 SVGAGI. The CDR3 has 13 amino acids. CDR3 sequence: CASSPQGVHEQYF. The CDR3 DNA follows: TGTGCCAGCTCCCCACAGGGTGTCCACGAGCAGTACTTC.

The V call is TRBV6-1, the J call TRBJ2-2; no firm D call. Trimming took off 7 bases at V and 6 bases at J, with 12 bases between the two ends. Looked up from germline, CDR1 is MNHNS and CDR2 is SASEGT. The CDR3 sequence is 13 residues long. CDR3 coding DNA: TGTGCCAGCACTCCCCTATTTGCCGGGGAGCTGTTTTTT. Amino acid sequence: CASTPLFAGELFF.

The J gene is TRBJ1-4, the V gene TRBV30, with D hard to call. The CDR3 covers 14 residues. Trimming stripped 0 bases from V and 3 bases from J, with 8 bases between. CDR1 is GTSNPN, CDR2 SVGIG, per germline (reference sequence). In nucleotides, the CDR3 is TGTGCCTGGAGTGTAGCGGGTTCTAATGAAAAACTGTTTTTT. Its translation: CAWSVAGSNEKLFF.

This rearrangement joins TRBV6-1 to TRBJ2-1; D might be TRBD2 (6 bases). Germline V gives CDR1 MNHNS, CDR2 SASEGT. With 6 bases removed from V and 6 bases from J, the gap between germline ends came to 18 bases. This CDR3 region has 15 residues. In DNA form, the CDR3 reads TGTGCCAGCAGGGGGGGACCGGGGGTGGGCAATGAGCAGTTCTTC. This sequence encodes CASRGGPGVGNEQFF.

This rearrangement joins TRBV18 to TRBJ2-7; 10 nucleotides line up with TRBD1. Germline V gene sequence: CDR1 KGHSH, CDR2 LQKENI. The CDR3 totals 18 residues. The junction had 16 bases not matched to a gene; V was cut back by 5 bases and J by 3 bases. CDR3 amino acids: CASSVKPGQGSPGYEQYF. The CDR3 nucleotides read TGTGCCAGCTCAGTTAAACCGGGACAGGGGTCCCCAGGCTACGAGCAGTACTTC.

This chain links TRBV6-1 with TRBJ1-6; 8 bases are shared with TRBD1. This CDR3 has 14 amino acids. The J segment lost 7 bases and the V segment lost 1 base, leaving 0 bases of the junction unmatched. CDR1 and CDR2 from the germline V gene are MNHNS and SASEGT. CDR3 residues: CASSEGTGNSPLHF. As DNA, the CDR3 is TGTGCCAGCAGTGAAGGGACAGGGAATTCACCCCTCCACTTT.

J is TRBJ2-7 and V is TRBV5-1; D might be TRBD2 (6 bases). The CDR3 runs 14 residues. The ends were cut back, 4 bases at V and 4 bases at J, with 15 bases in the middle. Germline CDR1 reads SGHRS; CDR2 reads YFSETQ. CDR3 DNA: TGCGCCAGCAGCGATGTGGGGGGTGAGTACGAGCAGTACTTC. Translation gives CASSDVGGEYEQYF.

The chain uses TRBV2 and TRBJ2-1; 7 bases are a match to TRBD1. The CDR3 runs 14 residues. V trimming: 7 bases; J trimming: 2 bases; junction bases outside the gene matches: 5. Looked up from germline, CDR1 is SNHLY and CDR2 is FYNNEI. The CDR3 spells CASTGQVTYNEQFF. Here the CDR3 DNA reads TGTGCCAGCACAGGACAGGTAACCTACAATGAGCAGTTCTTC.

The chain recombines TRBV9 with TRBJ2-2; D possibly corresponds to TRBD1 (5 bases). The CDR3 has 12 amino acids. Germline loops: CDR1 SGDLS, CDR2 YYNGEE. Trimming took off 4 bases at V and 7 bases at J, with 8 bases between the two ends. CDR3 protein: CASSQGVGELFF. In DNA form, the CDR3 reads TGTGCCAGCAGCCAGGGTGTCGGGGAGCTGTTTTTT.